Included here is one TCR beta chain sequence, with context. Its specificity is not known. These data come from a study of T cells after yellow fever vaccination. At the level of the study: In the case of low-cell-number fractions, SMART-Seq v4 Ultra Low Input was used for preparation.

TCRdb passed the 5' RACE reads through MiXCR, listing each CDR3 protein once. The sample has a few hundred thousand distinct CDR3 sequences; 18% are singletons. This CDR3 contains 15 residues. J gave up 2 bases and V 5 bases, and 5 bases lay outside the gene matches. General study findings and limits: Clonotypes found in both CD4 and CD8 compartments made up a small share. Peaking faster, on day 5 versus 15, the secondary response was nonetheless weaker. Clones that expanded after primary vaccination mostly reappeared after the booster (roughly 96% CD4, 88% CD8).

This specimen consisted of PBMCs, obtained before the yellow fever booster vaccination. This sequence was found in a man aged 18 to 30 who received the YFV17D yellow fever vaccine. The V call is TRBV12-3 or TRBV12-4, the J call TRBJ2-3; 9 positions match TRBD2. CDR3 nucleotides: TGTGCCAGCAGTCCTAGCGGGGCGAACACAGATACGCAGTATTTT. Translation: CASSPSGANTDTQYF.